One TCR beta chain is described in this entry. These data are taken from a study of blood T cell repertoires in COVID-19. In the source study's methods: It was from reference gene primer amplification that nucleated cell counts were estimated. Libraries were prepared by immunoSEQ multiplex PCR; TCRdb keeps only in-frame clonotypes and omits some of them. That table is the source of V, J and clone size, and D and trimming were worked out from the DNA. There are under 250,000 clones in the sample; roughly 80% occur only once, and almost 6% lies in the top ten. The receptor was isolated from a woman aged 40 to 50 with COVID-19, enrolled during active disease. The specimen sequenced was peripheral blood.

CDR3: CASSPSGTGITGTEAFF. The DNA for the CDR3 is TGTGCCAGCTCACCGTCCGGGACAGGGATAACGGGCACTGAAGCTTTCTTT. This sequence joins TRBV18 and TRBJ1-1; 9 nucleotides align to TRBD1. CDR3 length: 17 amino acids. CDR1 is KGHSH, CDR2 LQKENI, per germline. The junction had 12 bases not matched to a gene; V was cut back by 3 bases and J by 4 bases.